The entry below gives a single TCR beta chain sequence along with its context. This clone was found a few times. No cognate antigen has been identified for it. No quality values exist for individual bases; no much larger clone is one base distant. The data stem from a study of beta chain features in type 1 diabetes (dated by TCRdb to 2016 to 2019). Notes on the research overall: No differences in mean age, gender distribution, total cell number or subset yield were found between patients and healthy donors. Across all samples, around 100 million sorted cells were examined, and cell number per subset correlated strongly with RNA yield. Naive and central memory subsets were obtained from all 30 or so donors, but regulatory and stem cell-like memory subsets were isolated from only 8 patients and roughly eight healthy donors. In the study, TCRB repertoires of sorted circulating CD4+ T cell subsets from recently diagnosed type 1 diabetes patients were compared with those of matched healthy donors. General conclusions and limits of the study: Because cDNA was sequenced instead of genomic DNA, highly expressing activated cells could be over-represented, though the groups showed no difference in activation or CD3 levels. Naive, central memory and regulatory TCRB repertoires appeared more similar among patients than among healthy donors. Shorter templates might be favored by PCR, yet because patient and control samples were amplified and corrected together, any such skew would affect both groups equally. Fewer insertions and more nucleotide deletions at VDJ recombination sites were observed in patients with type 1 diabetes, implying thymic rearrangement abnormalities. HLA sub-analyses involved small numbers of individuals, so any influence of HLA type on TCRB rearrangement remained unresolved. In all four CD4+ subsets, TCRB CDR3 length was moderately but significantly shorter in type 1 diabetes patients.

Sequences MNHEY (CDR1) and SMNVEV (CDR2) are obtained from the germline V gene (reference sequence). V was cut back by 0 bases and J by 0 bases, leaving a gap of 12 bases between them. Taken from cysteine to phenylalanine, the CDR3 has 16 residues. Of the read, only the CDR3 DNA is kept; its 48 bases are in frame from base 1. All of the isolated RNA was reverse transcribed with the High Capacity cDNA Reverse Transcription Kit, so expressed TCRB transcripts were sequenced. Naive, central memory and regulatory T cell samples underwent deep immunoSEQ sequencing, averaging roughly 3.4 million total reads per sample. After sorted cells were lysed in RLT buffer, RNA was extracted with DNase-treated RNeasy Micro or Mini kits, with the choice depending on cell number. To prevent cross-contamination, each cell subset was processed individually, whereas patient and healthy donor samples were processed jointly. The immunoSEQ multiplex PCR was used to amplify TCRB sequences from cDNA, generating 87-bp fragments that spanned the CDR3 region. Sequencing of the amplicons was done on the Illumina HiSeq platform. The published analysis was carried out like this. Synthetic template baselines were used to correct PCR bias computationally, reads within Hamming distance 2 were collapsed together, and singletons that could not be merged were discarded. By aligning reads against IMGT, V, D and J genes, CDR3 length, and insertions or deletions at six rearrangement sites were assigned. Within each subset, clonotype counts were normalized to the number of sorted cells before true diversity and Gini coefficients were calculated with the tcR R package. The overlap coefficient, calculated on TCRB nucleotide sequences, was used to quantify repertoire sharing. TCRdb took over this immuneACCESS table, retaining in-frame rearrangements with V and J assigned. Such tables are incomplete; in checked studies, under half of the missing clones stem from an unresolved V gene, and the remainder is unexplained. V and J calls and clone size are given by that table; D and trimming were obtained from the DNA. The sample records 300,000 to 350,000 clones, 9.3% of which are singletons. Roughly 0.99% of the sample rests with the top ten.

A single peripheral blood draw of around 120 mL on average was collected from each donor into heparinised tubes. A BD FACSAria II and a panel including CD45RO, CCR7, CD25, CD127, CD95 and CD27 were used to sort naive, central memory, regulatory and stem cell-like memory CD4+ T cells. Every sorted population had a purity above 98%. PBMCs were isolated immediately by Lymphoprep density gradient centrifugation and stained directly without culture. To minimize batch effects, samples were stained and sorted in pairs, one healthy donor with one patient per experiment. The TCR originated in a man aged 25 to 40 with type 1 diabetes. Here the chain combines TRBV27 and TRBJ2-7, with a weak D call of TRBD1 (5 bases match). Material: central memory CD4+ T cells from blood. The encoded CDR3 is CASSLSRGMGSYEQYF. The nucleotide sequence is TGTGCCAGCAGTTTATCAAGGGGCATGGGCTCCTACGAGCAGTACTTC.